This T cell receptor (beta chain) emerged from a study of regulatory T cells in long-lasting Graves disease. Relying on iRepertoire HTBI primers and Arm-PCR of CDR3 regions, the team built TCR beta libraries. From the multiplex PCR reads, TCRdb called clonotypes with MiXCR, one entry per CDR3 protein. The profile shows hundreds of thousands of distinct CDR3 sequences, about 12% of them singletons. The time point was: newly diagnosed GD, antithyroid drugs for less than 3 months. Following extraction of RNA from PBMCs, that RNA was used to make the TCR library. This clonotype has ten or more counts. At one end, the junction sequence differs from germline, possibly due to a read error. CDR1 is MNHNS and CDR2 is SASEGT in the germline V gene. The CDR3 runs 14 residues. In addition, the sample was reused for a study of T cells in Graves' hyperthyroidism and ophthalmopathy. This second study notes: Based on clinical symptoms, serum thyroxine and TRAb, thyroid ultrasound and orbital computed tomography, diagnoses were reached.

This clonotype originated in a woman in her twenties or thirties with Graves disease. This material consisted of peripheral blood mononuclear cells (PBMCs), taken at new diagnosis, from a patient treated with antithyroid drugs. The chain uses TRBV6-1 and TRBJ2-5; D might be TRBD1 or TRBD2, each matching 5 bases. The CDR3 DNA reads as TGTGCCAGCAGTGAGTACGGGACCCGAGAGGCCCAGTACTTC. It specifies CASSEYGTREAQYF.